These T cell receptor beta chains were read from a single sample in a study of cytomegalovirus exposure and HLA in healthy donors. Method: immunoSEQ multiplex PCR; TCRdb's copy keeps in-frame clones and lacks some. This sample has roughly 150,000 clones, with 82% found just once. The sequencing input was PBMCs. These receptors were taken from a girl between 10 and 17 years old in good health and CMV-seropositive. Both conserved end residues are part of each CDR3. Fields, in order: clone size, V gene, D gene, J gene, CDR3 DNA, CDR3 protein. The D gene is left open where the match is weak. For some rows the clone size is stated as once, few or many, or as a class when expanded; others skip it.

>.|TRBV6-6|.|TRBJ2-7
TGTGCCAGCAGTTACGGGAGCTTCTACGAGCAGTACTTC
CASSYGSFYEQYF
>.|TRBV5-1|TRBD1|TRBJ1-1
TGCGCCAGCAGCTTTAACAGGGGCACTGAAGCTTTCTTT
CASSFNRGTEAFF
>.|TRBV7-6|.|TRBJ1-1
TGTGCCAGCAGCTTCTCTCGGGCAGGAGCGGAGGTGAACACTGAAGCTTTCTTT
CASSFSRAGAEVNTEAFF
>few|TRBV25-1|TRBD2|TRBJ2-7
TGTGCCAGCACAGCGGGGGGCCACGAGCAGTACTTC
CASTAGGHEQYF
>.|TRBV28|TRBD2|TRBJ2-1
TGTGCCAGCTCTACCGGGACTAGCAAATACAATGAGCAGTTCTTC
CASSTGTSKYNEQFF
>.|TRBV28|.|TRBJ1-1
TGTGCCAGCAGTCATACAGGGGAAGCTTTCTTT
CASSHTGEAFF
>.|TRBV18|TRBD1|TRBJ2-5
TGTGCCAGCTCATCTGGGACAGGGGGACAAGAGACCCAGTACTTC
CASSSGTGGQETQYF
>.|TRBV6-5|.|TRBJ1-5
TGTGCCAGCAGCCGCGCCATTTCTCAGCCCCAGCATTTT
CASSRAISQPQHF
>.|TRBV19|.|TRBJ2-5
TGTGCCAGTACCCCTACCCGGACTCCCGGGGGGACCCAGTACTTC
CASTPTRTPGGTQYF
>.|TRBV5-1|TRBD1|TRBJ2-7
TGCGCCAGCAGCTTCCTAGCCGGGACAGGGGGGTACGAGCAGTACTTC
CASSFLAGTGGYEQYF
>.|TRBV6-5|TRBD1|TRBJ2-4
TGTGCCAGCCGGGGACAGATGGAAAACATTCAGTACTTC
CASRGQMENIQYF
>once|TRBV29-1|TRBD1|TRBJ2-7
TGCAGCGTTGAATTTACAACCGGGACAGGGGGCGACGAGCAGTACTTC
CSVEFTTGTGGDEQYF
>.|TRBV7-9|.|TRBJ2-5
TGTGCCAGCAGGGCGACAGCTATCCAAGAGACCCAGTACTTC
CASRATAIQETQYF